The rows below give T cell receptor beta chains drawn from one sample of a study of response to subunit inactivated influenza vaccine. TCRdb fed the RT-PCR reads into MiXCR, producing one record per CDR3 protein. This sample carries 800,000 or so distinct CDR3 sequences, around 21% of them seen once, and the ten largest clones take roughly 10%. Specimen: PBMCs from blood, collected around 5 days after vaccination. These receptors all come from a man in his fifties or sixties who received an inactivated influenza vaccine. CDR3s include the opening cysteine and the closing phenylalanine or tryptophan. Each record gives: V gene, J gene, clone size, D gene, CDR3 DNA, CDR3 protein. A D gene is named only where the DNA matches it firmly. Clone size is given for some rows only: seen once, a few or many times, or a class if the clone is expanded.

TRBV29-1	TRBJ2-7	few	.	TGCAGCGTTGTCGGCCCCATTCCAACCGGAGGCTACGAGCAGTACTTC	CSVVGPIPTGGYEQYF
TRBV12-3/TRBV12-4	TRBJ2-7	.	.	TGTGCCAGCAGTTTATGGGGGGTTTCCTACGAGCAGTACTTC	CASSLWGVSYEQYF
TRBV24-1	TRBJ2-1	.	TRBD2	TGTGCCACCAGTGATGGATTAGCGGGACCATACAATGAGCAGTTCTTC	CATSDGLAGPYNEQFF
TRBV20-1	TRBJ2-7	few	.	TGCAGTGCTAGACCTCGACAGGTCTCCTACGAGCAGTACTTC	CSARPRQVSYEQYF
TRBV5-1	TRBJ2-3	.	TRBD2	TGCGCCAGCAGCCTTAGCGGGGACGTGGTAGATACGCAGTATTTT	CASSLSGDVVDTQYF
TRBV5-6	TRBJ2-6	.	.	TGTGCCAGCAGCTCCTATGTGGGGGCTGGGGCCAACGTCCTGACTTTC	CASSSYVGAGANVLTF
TRBV7-9	TRBJ2-2	.	.	TGTGCCAGCCTCCATGACCGTCCTAACACCGGGGAGCTGTTTTTT	CASLHDRPNTGELFF
TRBV11-2	TRBJ2-2	.	.	TGTGCCAGCAGCTTAGAGCTATACGGGATGGCCGGGGAGCTGTTTTTT	CASSLELYGMAGELFF
TRBV20-1	TRBJ1-1	many	.	TGCAGTGCTCCCGGGGGCACTGAAGCTTTCTTT	CSAPGGTEAFF
TRBV5-1	TRBJ2-2	few	TRBD1	TGCGCCAGCAGCCAAACCTTCGACAGGGGCGTAGAAGTGTTTTTT	CASSQTFDRGVEVFF
TRBV6-2/TRBV6-3	TRBJ1-1	few	.	TGTGCCAGCAGTTACTCGACGGGGAACACTGAAGCTTTCTTT	CASSYSTGNTEAFF
TRBV28	TRBJ2-7	few	TRBD2	TGTGCCAGCAGTTCAGTTGGACTAGCGGGGCCCTACGAGCAGTACTTC	CASSSVGLAGPYEQYF
TRBV29-1	TRBJ1-1	.	.	TGCAGCGCCGGGTCCGGGGGAAGCACTGAAGCTTTCTTT	CSAGSGGSTEAFF
TRBV6-4	TRBJ2-1	few	TRBD2	TGTGCCAGCAGTGCCAGCGGGAGGTTAAATGAGCAGTTCTTC	CASSASGRLNEQFF
TRBV6-2/TRBV6-3	TRBJ2-1	.	.	TGTGCCAGCAGTTACGGGGCGGTTGAGCAGTTCTTC	CASSYGAVEQFF
TRBV5-1	TRBJ2-3	few	.	TGCGCCAGCAGCCTAAAAGGGACCACAATAAGCACAGATACGCAGTATTTT	CASSLKGTTISTDTQYF
TRBV20-1	TRBJ2-5	few	TRBD2	TGCAGTGCCCCAGCGGGGGGGCGCCAAGAGACCCAGTACTTC	CSAPAGGRQETQYF
TRBV4-1	TRBJ1-3	.	.	TGCGCCAGCAGCCAGGGGGTCTCTGGAAACACCATATATTTT	CASSQGVSGNTIYF
TRBV27	TRBJ2-3	few	TRBD2	TGTGCCAGCAGGGGCTGGGGGGGGGGCACAGATACGCAGTATTTT	CASRGWGGGTDTQYF
TRBV20-1	TRBJ2-5	.	.	TGCAGTGCTACCCACGGGACGGTTGAGACCCAGTACTTC	CSATHGTVETQYF
TRBV20-1	TRBJ2-3	few	TRBD2	TGCAGTGCTCTAAATCGCGGGGGGGCAATCACAGATACGCAGTATTTT	CSALNRGGAITDTQYF
TRBV2	TRBJ2-7	.	.	TGTGCCAGCATTCGCGGGACACCCCGGGGCTACGAGCAGTACTTC	CASIRGTPRGYEQYF
TRBV5-1	TRBJ2-7	.	TRBD1	TGCGCCAGCAACACCGGGACAGGCTCCTACGAGCAGTACTTC	CASNTGTGSYEQYF
TRBV18	TRBJ1-5	.	.	TGTGCCAGCCGGAGTGAATCAAATAGCAATCAGCCCCAGCATTTT	CASRSESNSNQPQHF
TRBV12-3/TRBV12-4	TRBJ1-1	many	.	TGTGCCAGCCTACACGGGACGGGGAACACTGAAGCTTTCTTT	CASLHGTGNTEAFF
TRBV20-1	TRBJ1-5	many	.	TGCAGTGCTAGCCCCTCGAATCAGCCCCAGCATTTT	CSASPSNQPQHF
TRBV5-1	TRBJ2-1	.	.	TGCGCCAGCAGCTTGGCCGCAGGGGATGAGCAGTTCTTC	CASSLAAGDEQFF
TRBV28	TRBJ1-1	.	.	TGTGCCAGCCACCAGGGTGAGGACACTGAAGCTTTCTTT	CASHQGEDTEAFF
TRBV4-1	TRBJ2-5	few	TRBD1	TGCGCCAGCAGCCCAGCGACAGGGACGGGGGAGACCCAGTACTTC	CASSPATGTGETQYF
TRBV20-1	TRBJ2-3	few	TRBD2	TGCAGTGCTAGAGATCTAGCGGGGTCAGATACGCAGTATTTT	CSARDLAGSDTQYF
TRBV4-2	TRBJ2-7	few	TRBD1	TGTGCCAGCAGCCCGACGGGACAGGGGTTCTACGAGCAGTACTTC	CASSPTGQGFYEQYF
TRBV4-2	TRBJ2-5	few	.	TGTGCCAGCAGCCCTCTAATCACAGGGTTCCAAGAGACCCAGTACTTC	CASSPLITGFQETQYF
TRBV20-1	TRBJ2-2	.	TRBD2	TGCAGTGCTAGAGATAGGTCGGGAGGGCCGAACACCGGGGAGCTGTTTTTT	CSARDRSGGPNTGELFF
TRBV6-1	TRBJ2-4	.	TRBD2	TGTGCCAGCACGCCGGGGGGGGCCAAAAACATTCAGTACTTC	CASTPGGAKNIQYF
TRBV28	TRBJ2-7	few	TRBD2	TGTGCCAGCAGCGCCCCCGGGACTAGCCCCTACGAGCAGTACTTC	CASSAPGTSPYEQYF